The entry below gives a single TCR beta chain sequence along with its context. Its recognized antigen is unknown. There are no base qualities to consult, and no much larger clone falls within one base. The data derive from a study of CD8+ T cells in alopecia areata (dated by TCRdb to 2017 to 2018). A note on the overall study: High-throughput TCRbeta sequencing was used to examine T cell clonal expansion in alopecia areata in both the C3H/HeJ mouse model and human patients. RNA came from the PAXgene miRNA kit for fixed scalp, the miRNeasy kit for PBMCs, and the RNeasy kit for mouse skin. On the human side, TCRbeta sequencing was run on scalp tissue and on sorted CD4+ and CD8+ peripheral blood T cells from healthy controls and from alopecia areata patients with either patchy or totalis/universalis disease. Amplification of TCRbeta CDR3 regions was done by immunoSEQ multiplex PCR using 35 Vbeta forward primers and 13 Jbeta reverse primers. Scalp clonality was compared across normal scalp (n=4), patchy alopecia areata scalp (n=8), and alopecia totalis/universalis scalp (n=8). The research as a whole found: Unlike mouse skin, which is dominated by gammadelta T cells, normal human skin has resident alphabeta T cells that are also sequenced, and this complicates analysis of the scalp TCR repertoire. Lesional scalp, especially in alopecia totalis/universalis, showed higher clonality and more expanded CD8+ clones than normal scalp, suggesting antigenic drive. Shared TCR sequences between patients were less evident than in mice, which may be partly attributable to HLA diversity in the patient population.

The method behind the library was the immunoSEQ multiplex PCR assay. To provide template for TCR sequencing, every sample had RNA extracted and reverse transcribed into cDNA. First-strand cDNA was synthesized using SuperScript III with a 2:1 mix of oligo-dT and random hexamers. A synthetic immune receptor repertoire was used to gauge amplification bias, and whatever bias remained was removed computationally. The study's processing was this. Raw reads were preprocessed for error removal, and CDR3 was defined according to IMGT conventions as running from the conserved cysteine to phenylalanine. Clonality was computed as 1 minus the Shannon entropy, with the entropy normalized by log2 of the number of productive unique TCRs. Scalp TCRbeta sequences were cross-referenced with sorted blood CD4 and CD8 repertoires so that the CD4 or CD8 identity of scalp clones could be inferred. TCRdb stores this immuneACCESS table with in-frame sequences only. Part of the clones is absent; in the studies checked, under half of the shortfall reflects unresolved V genes, and no reason is known for the rest. V and J calls and clone size come straight from that table; D and trimming were deduced from the DNA. The sample has around 35,000 clones on record, around 60% of them singletons. In total, the top ten clones hold 30% to 50% of the sample.

V loses 4 bases at its end and J loses 10 bases; junction bases beyond the gene matches: 8. Measured from the cysteine to the phenylalanine, the CDR3 is 13 residues long. Of all the DNA, just the CDR3 is kept, 39 bases in frame from base 1. CDR1 SEHNR and CDR2 FQNEAQ are derived from the germline V gene (reference sequence). Lesional scalp punch biopsies and peripheral blood were collected from alopecia areata patients. PBMCs were isolated by density centrifugation and stained for CD3, CD4 and CD8, and CD4+ and CD8+ T cells were sorted on a FACSAria. Alopecia areata patients who were not treated were recruited through a multicenter biomarker study. In a handful of patients from the biomarker study, blood CD8+ T cells were sorted further into NKG2D-low and NKG2D-high fractions.

Sample: NKG2D-high CD8+ T cells sorted from blood. The sample's cell subset or site label, decoded: sorted CD8+ NKG2D-high blood T cells. The chain is assembled from TRBV7-9 and TRBJ1-2; 8 central nucleotides agree with TRBD1. This clonotype was obtained from a human donor with alopecia areata. The DNA reads TGTGCCAGCAGCTCCCGACAGGGACAGGACTACACCTTC. This sequence encodes CASSSRQGQDYTF.